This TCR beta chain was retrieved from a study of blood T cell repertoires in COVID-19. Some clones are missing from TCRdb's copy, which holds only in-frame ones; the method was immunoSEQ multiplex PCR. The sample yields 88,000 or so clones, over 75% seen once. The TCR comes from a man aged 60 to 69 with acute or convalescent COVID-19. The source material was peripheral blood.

Here the CDR3 DNA reads TGCGCCAGCAGCGTGGGACTAGCGGGAGTAGGAGATACGCAGTATTTT. Amino acids: CASSVGLAGVGDTQYF. This chain uses TRBV5-1 with TRBJ2-3; 14 nucleotides align to TRBD2. The trim removed 4 bases at V and 5 bases at J, leaving 6 bases unmatched. The CDR3 is made up of 16 amino acids. Germline CDR1 is SGHRS and CDR2 is YFSETQ.